Listed below are T cell receptor beta chains from one sample, sequenced in a study of blood T cell repertoires in COVID-19. Using immunoSEQ multiplex PCR, the repertoire was profiled, and TCRdb retains in-frame clones only, with some absent. Of 50,000 to 70,000 clones in the sample, about 70% are singletons; the top ten hold approximately 24%. Sequencing was performed on peripheral blood. The receptors here all came from a man aged 50 or older with active or convalescent COVID-19. The CDR3 runs from the conserved cysteine through the conserved F or W. D genes are given only for firm matches. Size tells how often a clone was seen (once, few, many) or the class of an expanded clone, and some rows leave it out.

>TRBJ2-1|TRBV4-2|NA|TRBD2
TGTGCCAGCAGCCAAGAGCGGGGGAGAAACGATGAGCAGTTCTTC
CASSQERGRNDEQFF
>TRBJ1-6|TRBV7-2|once|NA
TGTGCCAGCAGTCAAACGGGGGTCTATAATTCACCCCTCCACTTT
CASSQTGVYNSPLHF
>TRBJ1-3|TRBV10-2|once|TRBD1
TGCGCCAGTTACCGGGACAGGGCGTTGGGCTCTGGAAACACCATATATTTT
CASYRDRALGSGNTIYF
>TRBJ2-7|TRBV2|once|TRBD2
TGTGCCACAAGAACATCTAGCGGTTGGTCCTACGAGCAGTACTTC
CATRTSSGWSYEQYF
>TRBJ2-2|TRBV5-1|NA|NA
TGCGCCAGCAGCTCTGGACAGACCTATACCGGGGAGCTGTTTTTT
CASSSGQTYTGELFF
>TRBJ1-3|TRBV5-1|many|NA
TGCGCCAGCAGCTTGAGCCCCGGGGAAGACACCATATATTTT
CASSLSPGEDTIYF
>TRBJ2-6|TRBV30|NA|NA
TGTGCCTGGAGTGAGTACACGTCTGGGGCCAACGTCCTGACTTTC
CAWSEYTSGANVLTF
>TRBJ1-1|TRBV30|NA|NA
TGTGCCTGGACAGGCCCAGTGGTCTCCGAAGCTTTCTTT
CAWTGPVVSEAFF
>TRBJ1-5|TRBV10-3|NA|NA
TGTGCCATCAGTGAGTCGGAGGGTGGCAATCAGCCCCAGCATTTT
CAISESEGGNQPQHF
>TRBJ2-1|TRBV7-3|NA|TRBD2
TGTGCCAGCAGTCCGAGGGAGGGAGGTTACCAGGAGCAGTTCTTC
CASSPREGGYQEQFF
>TRBJ1-1|TRBV15|NA|NA
TGTGCCACCAGCAGAGATCCGGGGGACACTGAAGCTTTCTTT
CATSRDPGDTEAFF
>TRBJ2-7|TRBV11-2|few|NA
TGTGCCAGCAGCTTTGGGGCTTCCTCCTACGAGCAGTACTTC
CASSFGASSYEQYF
>TRBJ2-1|TRBV9|NA|TRBD2
TGTGCCAGCAGCGGGTACGAAGCGGGAGCTAATGAGCAGTTCTTC
CASSGYEAGANEQFF